This T cell receptor beta chain comes out of a study of beta chain features in type 1 diabetes. As for the study in general: Cell yields, age and gender were similar between patients and healthy donors.

For this clone: Its specificity is not known.

Trimming shortened V by 2 bases and J by 3 bases, and 11 bases separated the two germline ends. The CDR3 is 14 residues long. From germline, CDR1 is SGHRS and CDR2 YFSETQ. Regarding the study as a whole: Type 1 diabetes patients had TCRB CDR3s that were shorter (moderately but significantly so) in all four CD4+ subsets. Fewer insertions but more deletions were seen at VDJ junctions in type 1 diabetes patients. An over-representation of cells with high TCR expression could result from cDNA sequencing.

The whole isolated RNA underwent reverse transcription, so sequencing captured expressed TCRB transcripts. Repertoires were generated with immunoSEQ multiplex PCR, while TCRdb's copy carries only in-frame clones and drops some. This sample has 200,000 to 250,000 clones, with 9.6% found just once. The TCR was taken from a woman aged 18-29 years in good health. The sample consisted of naive CD4+ T cells from blood. The chain combines TRBV5-1 with TRBJ1-1; perhaps TRBD1 as D (6 bases). CDR3 DNA sequence: TGCGCCAGCAGCTTAGGGGGGGCGGACACTGAAGCTTTCTTT. Amino acid sequence: CASSLGGADTEAFF. Full variable domain (missing parts from reference TRBV5-1 and TRBJ1-1): KAGVTQTPRYLIKTRGQQVTLSCSPISGHRSVSWYQQTPGQGLQFLFEYFSETQRNKGNFPGRFSGRQFSNSRSEMNVSTLELGDSALYLCASSLGGADTEAFFGQGTRLTVV.